This T cell receptor beta chain was documented in a study of blood T cells in healthy people across ages (dated by TCRdb to 2013 to 2016). As for the study more broadly: Template switching captured roughly one uniquely barcoded TCR beta cDNA molecule per two T cells in model experiments. For two donors (one aged 18 to 29 and one aged 80 or older), the study analyzed two additional independent replicas of 1 million unique cDNA reads from the same blood draw. The study measured age-related changes in TCR beta repertoire diversity using deep sequencing normalized with unique cDNA molecular identifiers. Donors of different ages were randomly distributed across sequencing lanes to avoid experimental bias. Four age groups were formed from the donors: young (average about 16 years), middle-aged (around 40), aged (around 62) and long-lived (around 82).

Relative to germline, V is 2 bases shorter and J is 4 bases shorter, with 21 bases between their ends. From the cysteine up to the phenylalanine, the CDR3 has a length of 18 residues. CDR3 DNA is the only sequence kept; it has 54 bases, read in frame from the first base. Reading the germline V gene gives CDR1 MGHRA and CDR2 YSYEKL. Libraries were prepared through 5' RACE. The sequencer listed for this sample is Illumina HiSeq 2500. A second about 7 to 12 cycle PCR used a sample-barcoded 5' primer and a J-beta primer mix. A template-switch 5' adaptor carrying 12 random nucleotides introduced a unique molecular identifier onto each TCR beta cDNA molecule. At least 3 million CDR3-containing paired-end reads were obtained from each sample. The Mint cDNA synthesis kit, primed by a TRBC-specific oligonucleotide, was used to synthesize first-strand cDNA from all RNA. All cDNA was treated with uracil-DNA glycosylase and then went through a first 18-cycle PCR with the universal primers M1SS and BC2_uni_R. The published analysis was carried out like this. Normalization of each sample was performed by random selection of 1 million high-quality reads, each carrying a distinct molecular identifier. Reads with shared molecular identifiers were discarded instead of being binned into consensus sequences. MiTCR, run with a Q25 quality threshold and the strictest error-elimination algorithm, handled CDR3 identification, clonotype clustering and error correction. Lower-bound total TCR beta diversity was estimated with a nonparametric unseen species model using Euler transformation. The public reads were run again by TCRdb, first through fastp at Q25 and then through MiXCR, and only productive beta chains were kept. Identical CDR3 protein sequences are pooled into one entry, listed with their most common genes and DNA. These V and J calls rely on TCRdb rather than the paper's analysis. Counted in this sample were 650,000 to 1,000,000 distinct CDR3 sequences; roughly 34% of them appeared once. Over 10% of the sample rests with the top ten.

On this clonotype: Its cognate antigen has yet to be identified. The sample holds no much larger clone one base away, and base qualities are not on file.

The roughly 39 donors, aged roughly 6 to 100 years, were systemically healthy Caucasian individuals from Russia. Each donor gave about 9.7 milliliters of peripheral blood, drawn into EDTA-treated Vacutainer tubes. PBMCs were isolated by Ficoll-Paque density-gradient centrifugation, with at least 6.5 million obtained per sample. Total RNA, at least 6 micrograms per sample, was extracted from PBMCs with Trizol reagent. Naive CD45RAhigh/CD27high T cell percentages were measured by flow cytometry on a PBMC aliquot from every donor. What the study reported, not specific to this receptor: Compared with the aged group, the long-lived group had more naive CD4+ T cells, fewer expanded clones and increased TCR diversity, a pattern suggesting age selection. Estimates of total diversity based on one million sequenced T cells were considered lower bounds and underestimates. Conclusive comparison of naive and antigen-experienced compartments was prevented by the profiling of bulk unsorted PBMCs. As age increased, observed TCR beta diversity per million T cells dropped in a roughly linear way, and a significant reduction was already evident by age 40. There was a strong correlation between observed TCR beta diversity and the percentage of naive T cells measured by flow cytometry. The CMV infection status of donors was not known, potentially confounding age-related changes in expanded clonotypes.

The sample taken for sequencing was blood. The rearranged chain carries TRBV4-1 and TRBJ2-1; the D gene cannot be resolved reliably. The receptor comes from a man aged 18 to 29 in good health. In nucleotide form, the sequence is TGCGCCAGCAGCCAACCCCGCGAGGAAAGAGAGCTTTACAATGAGCAGTTCTTC. This codes for CASSQPREERELYNEQFF.